A selection of T cell receptor beta chains follows, all from one sample in a study of T cell changes during pregnancy in multiple sclerosis. Generated by immunoSEQ multiplex PCR, the TCRdb table keeps only in-frame clones and is missing some. This sample carries tens of thousands of clones, about 90% of them seen once, and the ten largest clones take roughly 0.5%. The material sequenced was CD4+ T cells from peripheral blood mononuclear cells, taken in the second trimester of pregnancy. These receptors originate from a female donor in good health, enrolled as a control in a pregnancy study. CDR3s include the opening cysteine and the closing phenylalanine or tryptophan.

CASSYLEQGGEAFF TRBJ1-1 TRBV6-5 14
CASSLAPSPLAGRDTQYF TRBJ2-3 TRBV27 18
CASSQGGPRDEQYF TRBJ2-7 TRBV11-3 14
CAIGASGSGLVETQYF TRBJ2-5 TRBV10-3 16
CASSLEGGLANSPLHF TRBJ1-6 TRBV13 16
CASGAGFANTEAFF TRBJ1-1 TRBV5-1 14
CASSLIAAKRGETQYF TRBJ2-5 TRBV7-2 16
CASSTHRPTGPHSNQPQHF TRBJ1-5 TRBV21-1 19
CASSQEGGGTDTQYF TRBJ2-3 TRBV4-2 15
CASSPPSYEQYF TRBJ2-7 TRBV18 12
CASSPGGRLSDTQYF TRBJ2-3 TRBV7-2 15
CASSPTTGDGYTF TRBJ1-2 TRBV18 13
CASSQSGTLNYGYTF TRBJ1-2 TRBV4-2 15
CASRRLAGTMEQFF TRBJ2-1 TRBV6-1 14
CASSGQGLGDTQYF TRBJ2-3 TRBV2 14
CASSPPVVYEQYF TRBJ2-7 TRBV18 13
CASREDLQGSGELFF TRBJ2-2 TRBV27 15
CATSRGLAESYNEQFF TRBJ2-1 TRBV15 16
CAWSVQGNTEAFF TRBJ1-1 TRBV30 13
CASSEVGGLNTEAFF TRBJ1-1 TRBV25-1 15
CASSRRTSGSYSYSGANVLTF TRBJ2-6 TRBV28 21
CASSQNSAGQETQYF TRBJ2-5 TRBV7-8 15
CASSRTSGRGAGELFF TRBJ2-2 TRBV4-2 16
CATRGASGSRQYF TRBJ2-7 TRBV6-1 13
CASSLSDRVLYEQYF TRBJ2-7 TRBV28 15
CASSAGDNSGANVLTF TRBJ2-6 TRBV9 16
CASSPTGERETQYF TRBJ2-5 TRBV5-1 14
CSATRQIF TRBJ2-7 TRBV20-1 8
CASSIDPNTDTQYF TRBJ2-3 TRBV19 14
CASSLEGQGGYGYTF TRBJ1-2 TRBV5-5 15
CASRTEQGSVGELFF TRBJ2-2 TRBV28 15
CASLDRGRTSGANVLTF TRBJ2-6 TRBV10-2 17
CASSFKGDGELFF TRBJ2-2 TRBV7-2 13
CASSLAGQGANQPQHF TRBJ1-5 TRBV7-9 16
CATKSLPVGYTF TRBJ1-2 TRBV27 12
CASSFQGQGRGGYTF TRBJ1-2 TRBV28 15
CSARRGPGEPYEQYF TRBJ2-7 TRBV29-1 15
CASSPRGREDTEAFF TRBJ1-1 TRBV21-1 15
CASRAATGARLNMNTEAFF TRBJ1-1 TRBV28 19
CASSYSVAGLSYEQYF TRBJ2-7 TRBV7-9 16
CASSKRLAGMSMDTQYF TRBJ2-3 TRBV7-2 17
CASSLQKNQPQHF TRBJ1-5 TRBV7-2 13
CASSLRYTGELFF TRBJ2-2 TRBV11-2 13